This entry concerns a single T cell receptor (beta chain). This entry belongs to a study of blood T cell repertoires in COVID-19. Authors' data handling: The assay estimated nucleated cells by amplifying reference gene primers. Generated by immunoSEQ multiplex PCR, the TCRdb table keeps only in-frame clones and is missing some. The V and J calls and the clone size are those of that table, but D and trimming were determined from the DNA. This sample carries about 400,000 clones, around 90% of them seen once, and the ten largest clones take approximately 2%. Participants were placed into cohorts based on the clinical history they reported. The germline V gene has CDR1 KGHSH and CDR2 LQKENI. The CDR3 loop spans 15 amino acids. V lost 3 bases to trimming and J lost 2 bases, with 10 bases between them.

The sequence was obtained from a woman between 40 and 50 years old with acute COVID-19. The specimen sequenced was PBMCs or T cells enriched from blood (not recorded which). The gene calls are TRBV18 and TRBJ2-2; possible D gene TRBD2, 5 bases. The CDR3 bases are TGTGCCAGCTCACCCCCCAGCGGAAACACCGGGGAGCTGTTTTTT. Protein sequence: CASSPPSGNTGELFF.